The rows below give T cell receptor beta chains drawn from one sample of a study of blood T cell repertoires in COVID-19. Sequenced by immunoSEQ multiplex PCR; TCRdb stores in-frame clones only, minus some. The table lists approximately 250,000 clones, about 87% of them singletons. Sequences were obtained from peripheral blood. The origin of the receptors is a human donor in a cohort sampled during active COVID-19. Each CDR3 is given with its conserved first and last residue. A D gene is named only where the DNA matches it firmly. A clone size is listed for some rows: how often the clone was seen (once, few, many), or a class if it is expanded.

v_call	j_call	clone_size	d_call	cdr3_aa	cdr3_nt
TRBV27	TRBJ1-1	.	TRBD1	CASTLSGTGGKAFF	TGTGCCAGCACCCTCTCTGGGACAGGTGGGAAAGCTTTCTTT
TRBV6-1	TRBJ2-3	.	TRBD1	CASSEGRPGQGADTQYF	TGTGCCAGCAGTGAAGGGAGACCGGGACAGGGGGCAGATACGCAGTATTTT
TRBV10-1	TRBJ2-5	.	TRBD1	CASSPDRIQETQYF	TGCGCCAGCAGCCCGGACAGGATCCAAGAGACCCAGTACTTC
TRBV27	TRBJ2-7	.	.	CASSRTDTPPDYEQYF	TGTGCCAGCAGTAGGACAGACACCCCTCCGGACTACGAGCAGTACTTC
TRBV10-1	TRBJ2-7	few	.	CASSEDNLYTPSYEQYF	TGCGCCAGCAGTGAGGATAATTTATACACCCCATCCTACGAGCAGTACTTC
TRBV6-5	TRBJ1-2	.	TRBD1	CASSSVLDRLNYGYTF	TGTGCCAGCAGTTCTGTTCTGGACAGGCTTAACTATGGCTACACCTTC
TRBV13	TRBJ1-4	.	.	CASSSSGRSTNEKLFF	TGTGCCAGCAGCTCCTCAGGCCGATCAACTAATGAAAAACTGTTTTTT
TRBV6-1	TRBJ2-1	.	.	CASSEAQTGPPYNEQFF	TGTGCCAGCAGTGAAGCCCAAACAGGACCTCCATACAATGAGCAGTTCTTC
TRBV4-2	TRBJ2-7	.	.	CASSQDPRANLYEQYF	TGTGCCAGCAGCCAAGATCCCAGGGCCAACCTCTACGAGCAGTACTTC
TRBV11-2	TRBJ2-1	.	TRBD2	CASSLETSGIYNEQFF	TGTGCCAGCAGCTTGGAGACTAGCGGGATATACAATGAGCAGTTCTTC
TRBV6-5	TRBJ1-1	.	.	CASRLQVNTEAFF	TGTGCCAGCAGATTACAGGTGAACACTGAAGCTTTCTTT
TRBV18	TRBJ1-1	.	TRBD1	CASSPTQGVAAEAFF	TGTGCCAGCTCACCCACACAGGGGGTGGCGGCTGAAGCTTTCTTT
TRBV2	TRBJ2-1	few	TRBD2	CASSLLAGDGNEQFF	TGTGCCAGCAGCCTACTAGCGGGAGATGGCAATGAGCAGTTCTTC
TRBV5-1	TRBJ2-2	.	TRBD2	CASSLVALAGGVNTGELFF	TGCGCCAGCAGCTTGGTAGCACTAGCGGGAGGAGTGAACACCGGGGAGCTGTTTTTT
TRBV18	TRBJ2-6	.	.	CASSHQTQGSGANVLTF	TGTGCCAGCTCACACCAGACACAGGGATCTGGGGCCAACGTCCTGACTTTC
TRBV15	TRBJ2-5	.	TRBD2	CATSRGQLADQETQYF	TGTGCCACCAGCAGAGGTCAACTAGCGGATCAAGAGACCCAGTACTTC
TRBV5-1	TRBJ1-2	.	.	CASSGQQYKYYTF	TGCGCCAGCAGCGGACAGCAATATAAGTACTACACCTTC
TRBV6-5	TRBJ1-2	.	TRBD1	CASSRQGWGYGYTF	TGTGCCAGCAGTCGACAGGGTTGGGGCTATGGCTACACCTTC
TRBV11-3	TRBJ2-3	.	.	CASSSGLGTDTQYF	TGTGCCAGCAGCTCCGGGTTGGGCACAGATACGCAGTATTTT
TRBV3-1/TRBV3-2	TRBJ2-3	.	TRBD2	CASSQGLAGADTQYF	TGTGCCAGCAGCCAAGGACTAGCTGGTGCAGATACGCAGTATTTT
TRBV28	TRBJ1-6	.	.	CASSRTASYNSPLHF	TGTGCCAGCAGTCGGACAGCCTCCTATAATTCACCCCTCCACTTT
TRBV10-2	TRBJ2-3	.	.	CASSEVGGSTDTQYF	TGCGCCAGCAGTGAGGTTGGCGGTAGCACAGATACGCAGTATTTT
TRBV18	TRBJ2-7	once	TRBD2	CASSHGLAGVGEQYF	TGTGCCAGCTCACATGGACTAGCGGGAGTGGGTGAGCAGTACTTC
TRBV5-6	TRBJ2-1	.	.	CASSQIGGNEQFF	TGTGCCAGCAGCCAAATAGGCGGCAATGAGCAGTTCTTC
TRBV19	TRBJ2-5	.	.	CASRPGIQETQYF	TGTGCCAGTAGGCCAGGGATACAAGAGACCCAGTACTTC
TRBV5-3	TRBJ1-6	.	TRBD1	CARSFRGRGRRCYNSPLHF	TGTGCCAGAAGCTTCAGGGGCAGGGGGCGCAGGTGCTATAATTCACCCCTCCACTTT
TRBV21-1	TRBJ2-5	.	.	CASSPWEGTQYF	TGTGCCAGCAGCCCGTGGGAGGGGACCCAGTACTTC
TRBV25-1	TRBJ2-5	.	.	CASSLMTAQQTQYF	TGTGCCAGCAGCCTGATGACTGCGCAACAGACCCAGTACTTC
TRBV6-6	TRBJ1-1	.	.	CASSSRDSRGEAFF	TGTGCCAGCAGTTCCAGGGATTCAAGGGGTGAAGCTTTCTTT
TRBV4-2	TRBJ2-1	.	TRBD2	CASSQGGGPSSYNEQFF	TGTGCCAGCAGCCAGGGCGGGGGACCGTCCTCCTACAATGAGCAGTTCTTC
TRBV19	TRBJ2-2	.	.	CASSIQGTGELFF	TGTGCCAGTAGTATACAGGGGACCGGGGAGCTGTTTTTT
TRBV6-6	TRBJ2-1	.	TRBD2	CASSPPGAGGPDNEQFF	TGTGCCAGCAGTCCCCCTGGCGCGGGAGGGCCAGACAATGAGCAGTTCTTC
TRBV20-1	TRBJ1-4	.	.	CSVEREKLFF	TGCAGTGTCGAACGGGAAAAACTGTTTTTT
TRBV20-1	TRBJ1-6	.	TRBD1	CSASGTGLAGSPLHF	TGCAGTGCTAGTGGGACAGGGCTCGCTGGTTCACCCCTCCACTTT
TRBV27	TRBJ2-1	.	.	CASSSEDLYNEQFF	TGTGCCAGCAGTTCCGAGGACTTATACAATGAGCAGTTCTTC
TRBV29-1	TRBJ1-4	.	.	CSASKGLNEKLFF	TGCAGCGCCAGTAAGGGGCTGAATGAAAAACTGTTTTTT
TRBV2	TRBJ1-2	.	TRBD1	CASSLGQGALGYTF	TGTGCCAGCAGCCTGGGACAGGGGGCCCTTGGCTACACCTTC
TRBV7-9	TRBJ1-3	.	.	CASSFITGISGNTIYF	TGTGCCAGCAGCTTCATTACAGGGATCTCTGGAAACACCATATATTTT
TRBV5-1	TRBJ2-3	.	.	CASSLVGKGADTQYF	TGCGCCAGCAGCCTGGTGGGAAAGGGAGCAGATACGCAGTATTTT
TRBV18	TRBJ1-6	.	.	CASSPLPGRALNSPLHF	TGTGCCAGCTCACCACTCCCAGGGCGAGCTCTTAATTCGCCCCTCCACTTT
TRBV7-5	TRBJ2-2	.	.	CARSLSDSMNTGELFF	TGTGCCAGAAGCCTCTCGGACTCCATGAACACCGGGGAGCTGTTTTTT
TRBV12-5	TRBJ2-1	.	.	CASGLTTRGNEQFF	TGTGCTAGTGGTTTGACCACACGCGGGAATGAGCAGTTCTTC
TRBV29-1	TRBJ1-1	.	.	CSGFQGNTEAFF	TGCAGCGGATTCCAGGGGAACACTGAAGCTTTCTTT
TRBV4-3	TRBJ2-3	.	TRBD2	CASSRGGGTDTQYF	TGCGCCAGCAGCCGGGGGGGTGGCACAGATACGCAGTATTTT
TRBV27	TRBJ2-4	.	TRBD2	CASSLYERGIQYF	TGTGCCAGCAGTTTATACGAGCGGGGCATTCAGTACTTC
TRBV16	TRBJ1-3	.	.	CASSRLRGTIYF	TGTGCCAGCAGCCGATTACGGGGCACCATATATTTT
TRBV29-1	TRBJ2-1	.	.	CSVESPGEQFF	TGCAGCGTTGAATCTCCGGGTGAGCAGTTCTTC
TRBV5-1	TRBJ2-7	.	.	CASSWGMMEGASEQYF	TGCGCCAGCAGCTGGGGGATGATGGAGGGGGCCAGCGAGCAGTACTTC
TRBV20-1	TRBJ1-6	.	TRBD1	CSASPVTGSYNSPLHF	TGCAGTGCTAGTCCCGTGACAGGGTCCTATAATTCACCCCTCCACTTT
TRBV5-1	TRBJ2-2	.	.	CASSRDSNTGELFF	TGCGCCAGCAGCCGGGACTCGAACACCGGGGAGCTGTTTTTT
TRBV20-1	TRBJ2-7	.	TRBD2	CSASLGLAYEQYF	TGCAGTGCTAGTCTGGGACTAGCCTACGAGCAGTACTTC
TRBV18	TRBJ1-1	.	TRBD1	CASSRGQGRGEAFF	TGTGCCAGCTCAAGGGGACAGGGTAGGGGTGAAGCTTTCTTT